The 14 T cell receptor beta chains below come from one sample, sequenced in a study of shared clonotypes between healthy human individuals. Some clones are missing from TCRdb's copy, which holds only in-frame ones; the method was immunoSEQ multiplex PCR. The sample yields about 1.5 million clones, roughly 97% seen once. Sequences were obtained from naive CD4+ T cells sorted from blood. This sample's subset: CD45RA+ positively selected. The source is a man in his thirties or forties in good health.

The rearrangement uses TRBV7-2 and TRBJ2-7, with 11 bases that match TRBD2. CDR1 is SGHTA and CDR2 is FQGNSA in the germline V gene. With V trimmed by 3 bases and J by 2 bases, 3 bases remained unmatched. This CDR3 comprises 15 residues. This CDR3 reads CASSFGLAGPYEQYF. The CDR3 nucleotides are TGTGCCAGCAGCTTTGGACTAGCGGGCCCCTACGAGCAGTACTTC.

The chain is built from TRBV9 and TRBJ1-1; D not certain. With 1 base removed from V and 2 bases from J, the gap between germline ends came to 9 bases. The CDR3 is 14 residues long. The germline V gene has CDR1 SGDLS and CDR2 YYNGEE. CDR3 coding DNA: TGTGCCAGCAGCGTAATGGGAGAAAACACTGAAGCTTTCTTT. Its translation: CASSVMGENTEAFF. Full variable domain (remainder filled in from reference TRBV9 and TRBJ1-1): DSGVTQTPKHLITATGQRVTLRCSPRSGDLSVYWYQQSLDQGLQFLIQYYNGEERAKGNILERFSAQQFPDLHSELNLSSLELGDSALYFCASSVMGENTEAFFGQGTRLTVV.

V is TRBV5-1 and J is TRBJ2-5; 8 nucleotides line up with TRBD1. Germline values: CDR1 SGHRS, CDR2 YFSETQ. The ends lost 1 base at V and 3 bases at J; junction bases unmatched: 8. The CDR3 length is 16 residues. CDR3 sequence reads: CASSLLATGAKETQYF. CDR3 in DNA: TGCGCCAGCAGCTTGTTGGCGACAGGGGCAAAAGAGACCCAGTACTTC.

The V call is TRBV28, the J call TRBJ2-7; D may correspond to TRBD1 or TRBD2 (5 bases each). This CDR3 has 14 amino acids. Looked up from germline, CDR1 is MDHEN and CDR2 is SYDVKM. V gave up 2 bases and J gave up 2 bases, with 10 bases separating them. The CDR3: CASSLPPGPYEQYF. In DNA form, the CDR3 reads TGTGCCAGCAGTTTACCTCCGGGACCCTACGAGCAGTACTTC.

V is TRBV5-4 and J is TRBJ1-1; possible D gene TRBD1, 5 bases. The CDR3 consists of 14 residues. CDR1 and CDR2 from the germline V gene are SGHNT and YYREEE (reference sequence). V shed 4 bases and J shed 1 base, with 11 bases lying between them. CDR3 in DNA: TGTGCCAGCAGCAGGGGTTTTGGGAACACTGAAGCTTTCTTT. It translates to CASSRGFGNTEAFF.

J is TRBJ2-7 and V is TRBV11-2, with a tentative D call TRBD1 (6 bases). There are 13 residues in the CDR3. V was pared by 3 bases and J by 3 bases, with 9 bases between. Germline V gives CDR1 SGHAT, CDR2 FQNNGV. The CDR3 DNA reads as TGTGCCAGCAGCTTTGGACAGATCTACGAGCAGTACTTC. Its protein is CASSFGQIYEQYF.

The rearrangement uses TRBV29-1 and TRBJ1-2; 8 bases match TRBD1. Germline V lookup: CDR1 SQVTM, CDR2 ANQGSEA. The trim removed 4 bases at V and 6 bases at J, leaving 7 bases unmatched. The CDR3 is made up of 13 amino acids. The CDR3 coding sequence is TGCAGCGTTGTGCACAGGGGGTTAGATGGCTACACCTTC. It translates to CSVVHRGLDGYTF.

This clone was observed a single time. The V call is TRBV28, the J call TRBJ1-4; D is uncertain. The CDR3 spans 15 residues. Trimming removed 7 bases at V and 4 bases at J, with 16 bases between. Germline lookup yields CDR1 MDHEN and CDR2 SYDVKM. In DNA, the CDR3 is TGTGCCAGCACCCCGAGGGATACCTTTAATGAAAAACTGTTTTTT. Translating it yields CASTPRDTFNEKLFF.

This clone was seen only once. The chain combines TRBV4-3 with TRBJ2-2; D not resolved. This CDR3 contains 16 residues. Germline-derived CDR1 and CDR2 are LGHNA and YSLEER. V lost 0 bases and J 4 bases, leaving 12 bases between the germline ends. As DNA, the CDR3 is TGCGCCAGCAGCCAAGATGTGGGTCTGCGCACCGGGGAGCTGTTTTTT. This sequence encodes CASSQDVGLRTGELFF.

This chain joins TRBV27 and TRBJ2-1; 9 bases are shared with TRBD1. The CDR3 extends over 15 amino acids. Germline CDR1 is MNHEY and CDR2 is SMNVEV (reference sequence). With V trimmed by 3 bases and J by 5 bases, 5 bases remained unmatched. CDR3 amino acids: CASSFWGQGHNEQFF. As DNA, the CDR3 is TGTGCCAGCAGTTTTTGGGGACAGGGCCACAATGAGCAGTTCTTC.

V usage is TRBV28 and J usage is TRBJ1-5; no firm D call. The CDR3 is made up of 16 amino acids. In germline, CDR1 is MDHEN, CDR2 SYDVKM. The V gene lost 4 bases and the J gene lost 0 bases, with 13 bases spanning the gap. CDR3 region: CASSYGRVNSNQPQHF. CDR3 DNA: TGTGCCAGCAGTTACGGACGGGTCAATAGCAATCAGCCCCAGCATTTT.

The rearrangement joins TRBV28 to TRBJ2-3; D call uncertain. The CDR3 extends over 13 amino acids. Between the trimmed V and J ends, which lost 11 bases and 0 bases, there was a span of 12 bases. CDR1 and CDR2 (germline): MDHEN, SYDVKM. CDR3 sequence reads: CALAGASTDTQYF. The CDR3 bases are TGTGCCCTCGCCGGAGCTAGCACAGATACGCAGTATTTT.

The chain joins TRBV18 to TRBJ1-5; unclear D gene. The CDR3 length is 16 residues. Trimming shortened V by 2 bases and J by 4 bases, and 15 bases separated the two germline ends. Germline V gene sequence: CDR1 KGHSH, CDR2 LQKENI. CDR3 protein: CASSPSVLGKNQPQHF. The CDR3 DNA follows: TGTGCCAGCTCACCATCTGTTCTCGGGAAAAATCAGCCCCAGCATTTT.

This clone occurred once. The chain employs TRBV7-9 and TRBJ2-5; 11 nucleotides agree with TRBD2. With V trimmed by 7 bases and J by 4 bases, 17 bases remained unmatched. The CDR3 length is 18 residues. The germline V gene has CDR1 SEHNR and CDR2 FQNEAQ (reference sequence). The CDR3 reads CASTTLPLLAGVGETQYF. In DNA, the CDR3 is TGTGCCAGCACCACCCTGCCCTTACTAGCGGGAGTGGGAGAGACCCAGTACTTC.